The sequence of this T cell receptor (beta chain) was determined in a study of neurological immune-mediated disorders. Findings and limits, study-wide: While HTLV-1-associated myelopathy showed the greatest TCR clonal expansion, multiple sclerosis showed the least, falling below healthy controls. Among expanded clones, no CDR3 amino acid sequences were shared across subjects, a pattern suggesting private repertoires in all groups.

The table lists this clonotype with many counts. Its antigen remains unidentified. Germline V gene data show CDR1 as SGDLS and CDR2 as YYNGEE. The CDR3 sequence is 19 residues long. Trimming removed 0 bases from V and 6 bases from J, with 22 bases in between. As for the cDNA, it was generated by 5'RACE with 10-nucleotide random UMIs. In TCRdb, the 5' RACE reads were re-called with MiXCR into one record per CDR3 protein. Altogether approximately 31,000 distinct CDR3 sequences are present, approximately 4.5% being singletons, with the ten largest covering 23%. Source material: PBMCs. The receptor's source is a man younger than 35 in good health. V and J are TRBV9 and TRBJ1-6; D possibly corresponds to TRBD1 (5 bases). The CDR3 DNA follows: TGTGCCAGCAGCGTAGCTCCCTCCGTGCCAGGGATGTCTAATTCACCCCTCCACTTT. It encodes CASSVAPSVPGMSNSPLHF. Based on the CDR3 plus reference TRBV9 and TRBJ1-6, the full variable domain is DSGVTQTPKHLITATGQRVTLRCSPRSGDLSVYWYQQSLDQGLQFLIQYYNGEERAKGNILERFSAQQFPDLHSELNLSSLELGDSALYFCASSVAPSVPGMSNSPLHFGNGTRLTVT.